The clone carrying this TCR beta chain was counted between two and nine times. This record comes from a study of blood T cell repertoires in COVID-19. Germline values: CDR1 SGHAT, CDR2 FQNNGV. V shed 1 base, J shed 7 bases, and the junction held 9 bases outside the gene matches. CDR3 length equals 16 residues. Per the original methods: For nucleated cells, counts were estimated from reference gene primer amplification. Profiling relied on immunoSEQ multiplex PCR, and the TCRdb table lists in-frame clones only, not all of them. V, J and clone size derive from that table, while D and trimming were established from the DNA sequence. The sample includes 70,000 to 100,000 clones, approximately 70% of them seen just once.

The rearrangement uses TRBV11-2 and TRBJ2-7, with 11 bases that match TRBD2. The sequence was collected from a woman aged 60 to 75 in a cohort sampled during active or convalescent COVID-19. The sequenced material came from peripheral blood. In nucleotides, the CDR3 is TGTGCCAGCAGCTTAGCGTTATTAGCGGGGGGGGAAGAGCAGTACTTC. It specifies CASSLALLAGGEEQYF.